This section outlines one TCR beta chain sequence together with its context. This record belongs to a study of shared clonotypes between healthy human individuals. Trimming pared 5 bases from V and 2 bases from J, leaving 11 bases between. This CDR3 region has 14 residues. Germline loops: CDR1 MNHEY, CDR2 SVGAGI. Measured with immunoSEQ multiplex PCR; TCRdb has only the in-frame clones, and not every one. The sample includes over 700,000 clones, approximately 77% of them seen just once. The genes are TRBV6-5 and TRBJ2-3; weak D call: TRBD1 (6 bases). This TCR was sampled from a woman in her twenties or thirties in good health. Source material: memory CD4+ T cells sorted from blood. The subset was: CD45RA-negative fraction. The CDR3 bases are TGTGCCAGCAGTCCCGACAGGAACACAGATACGCAGTATTTT. Translation gives CASSPDRNTDTQYF.